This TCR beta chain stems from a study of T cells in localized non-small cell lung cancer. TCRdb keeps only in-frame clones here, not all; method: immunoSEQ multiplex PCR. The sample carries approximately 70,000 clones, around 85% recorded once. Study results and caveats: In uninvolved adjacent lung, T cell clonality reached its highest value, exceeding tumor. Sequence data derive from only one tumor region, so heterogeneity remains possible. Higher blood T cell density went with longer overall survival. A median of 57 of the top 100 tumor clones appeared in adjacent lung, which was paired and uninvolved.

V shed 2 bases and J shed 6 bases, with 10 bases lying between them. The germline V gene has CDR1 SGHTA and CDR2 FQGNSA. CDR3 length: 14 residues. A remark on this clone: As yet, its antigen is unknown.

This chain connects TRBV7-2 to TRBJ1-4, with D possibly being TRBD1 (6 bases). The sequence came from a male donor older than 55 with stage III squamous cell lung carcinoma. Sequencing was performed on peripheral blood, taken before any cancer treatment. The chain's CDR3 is CASSLTGTHEKLFF. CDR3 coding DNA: TGTGCCAGCAGCTTAACCGGGACACATGAAAAACTGTTTTTT.